These 4 T cell receptor beta chains were sequenced from one sample in a study of T cells after yellow fever vaccination. TCRdb reanalysed the 5' RACE reads using MiXCR and keeps one entry per CDR3 protein. The sample holds 150,000 or so distinct CDR3 sequences, under 7% seen once. Sequences were derived from CD4+ T cells sorted from PBMCs, sampled 10 days after the yellow fever booster vaccination. The receptors originated from a man between 25 and 39 years old who received the YFV17D yellow fever vaccine.

Remarks on this clonotype: A much larger clonotype is one base distant, so this may be a read error. The gene calls are TRBV6-2 or TRBV6-3 and TRBJ2-1; 14 nucleotides line up with TRBD2. The CDR3 covers 19 residues. Germline CDR1 and CDR2: MNHEY and SVGEGT. V lost 6 bases, J lost 7 bases, and 17 bases stayed unmatched. The CDR3 DNA reads TGTGCCAGCAGCCCTCGGACTAGCGGGAGGCCGCAATCAAGTAATGAGCAGTTCTTC. Translation: CASSPRTSGRPQSSNEQFF.

This clonotype was found many times. The J gene is TRBJ2-5, the V gene TRBV20-1; TRBD2 agrees at 15 bases. CDR1 DFQATT and CDR2 SNEGSKA come from the germline V gene (reference sequence). The CDR3 totals 19 residues. Germline trimming cut 2 bases from V and 5 bases from J; bases unmatched to any gene: 15. The CDR3 loop is CSARPRLPGLAGGLETQYF. CDR3 nucleotides: TGCAGTGCTAGACCTCGGCTTCCGGGACTAGCGGGAGGTCTGGAGACCCAGTACTTC.

Many counts were recorded for this clonotype. The rearrangement joins TRBV20-1 to TRBJ2-1; 9 bases line up with TRBD2. Looked up from germline, CDR1 is DFQATT and CDR2 is SNEGSKA (reference sequence). After removal of 1 base from V and 9 bases from J, the junction contained 10 bases not matched to a gene. The CDR3 runs 15 residues. The CDR3 loop reads CSARALSGSRVEQFF. Here the CDR3 DNA reads TGCAGTGCTAGAGCCCTTAGCGGGAGTAGGGTTGAGCAGTTCTTC.

This clonotype showed up many times. The V call is TRBV21-1, the J call TRBJ2-7. TRBV21-1 is a pseudogene locus. CDR3 length: 15 residues. The CDR3: CASSKVVLIPYEQYF. CDR3 nucleotide sequence: TGTGCCAGCAGCAAAGTTGTTCTGATCCCCTACGAGCAGTACTTC.